The 13 T cell receptor beta chains listed next were all sequenced from one sample in a study of blood T cell repertoires in COVID-19. Sequenced by immunoSEQ multiplex PCR; TCRdb stores in-frame clones only, minus some. This table holds 180,000 or so clones, 82% found once. The material sequenced was peripheral blood. These receptors were collected from a woman between 65 and 79 years old with acute or convalescent COVID-19.

The genes are TRBV7-9 and TRBJ2-7; TRBD2 matches at 11 bases. The junction had 4 bases not matched to a gene; V was cut back by 1 base and J by 5 bases. This CDR3 comprises 15 residues. Germline CDR1 and CDR2: SEHNR and FQNEAQ (reference sequence). The CDR3 bases are TGTGCCAGCAGCTTAGTAGCGGGAGGGTGGAACGAGCAGTACTTC. Amino acids: CASSLVAGGWNEQYF.

V is TRBV6-5 and J is TRBJ2-1; 9 bases agree with TRBD2. This CDR3 contains 15 residues. Germline trimming cut 2 bases from V and 4 bases from J; bases unmatched to any gene: 3. CDR1 is MNHEY and CDR2 is SVGAGI in the germline V gene. The CDR3 spells CASSYLAGTYNEQFF. The CDR3 DNA follows: TGTGCCAGCAGTTACCTAGCGGGAACTTACAATGAGCAGTTCTTC.

The chain joins TRBV6-2 or TRBV6-3 to TRBJ2-1; weak D call: TRBD2 (6 bases). Germline V gene data show CDR1 as MNHEY and CDR2 as SVGEGT. V dropped 2 bases and J dropped 15 bases, with 23 bases sitting between them. The CDR3 has 15 residues. CDR3 nucleotide sequence: TGTGCCAGCAGTTACCAAGGACTAACCGCTGTCTTGGGGTTCTTC. As protein: CASSYQGLTAVLGFF.

This clone was seen only a few times. The chain combines TRBV19 with TRBJ2-1, with D possibly matching TRBD2 (5 bases). The CDR3 covers 15 residues. The ends were cut back, 4 bases at V and 9 bases at J, with 19 bases in the middle. CDR1 is LNHDA, CDR2 SQIVND, per germline (reference sequence). The CDR3 loop reads CASSTPVGRATEQFF. CDR3 nucleotides: TGTGCCAGTAGTACCCCCGTAGGGAGAGCAACTGAGCAGTTCTTC.

In nucleotides, the CDR3 is TGTGCCAGCAGCTCGGGGCAGGGGGCGTCCTCCATCTACGAGCAGTACTTC. Amino acid sequence: CASSSGQGASSIYEQYF. V and J are TRBV5-4 and TRBJ2-7; 8 bases agree with TRBD1. V was pared by 3 bases and J by 3 bases, with 14 bases of the junction left unmatched. The CDR3 runs 17 residues. The germline V gene encodes CDR1 SGHNT and CDR2 YYREEE (reference sequence).

The CDR3 sequence: CASSPRGTSGRPYEQYF. CDR3 DNA sequence: TGTGCCAGCAGTCCCAGAGGGACTAGCGGGAGACCCTACGAGCAGTACTTC. The genes are TRBV6-6 and TRBJ2-7; 14 bases line up with TRBD2. Germline V gene lookup returns CDR1 MNHNY and CDR2 SVGAGI (reference sequence). The V gene end was trimmed by 5 bases and the J gene end by 2 bases; junction bases not matched to a gene: 8. CDR3 length equals 17 residues.

The chain recombines TRBV2 with TRBJ2-7; D is unclear. CDR3 length equals 13 residues. The germline CDR1 and CDR2 sequences are SNHLY and FYNNEI. V dropped 8 bases and J dropped 1 base, with 12 bases sitting between them. The DNA for the CDR3 is TGTGCCAGCTCCCCCATCCCATCCTACGAGCAGTACTTC. Residues: CASSPIPSYEQYF.

The V and J genes are TRBV19 and TRBJ1-6; TRBD1 might be the D (6 bases). The CDR3 loop spans 14 amino acids. V dropped 6 bases and J dropped 5 bases, with 11 bases sitting between them. The germline CDR1 and CDR2 sequences are LNHDA and SQIVND (reference sequence). CDR3 sequence: CASSRTVNNSPLHF. The CDR3 DNA is TGTGCCAGTAGCCGGACAGTGAATAATTCACCCCTCCACTTT. The full variable domain, completed using reference TRBV19 and TRBJ1-6, is DGGITQSPKYLFRKEGQNVTLSCEQNLNHDAMYWYRQDPGQGLRLIYYSQIVNDFQKGDIAEGYSVSREKKESFPLTVTSAQKNPTAFYLCASSRTVNNSPLHFGNGTRLTVT.

The chain combines TRBV2 with TRBJ2-3; 9 nucleotides line up with TRBD1. The CDR3 spans 16 residues. Trimming took 6 bases from V and 2 from J; bases not matched to a gene: 9. The germline V gene encodes CDR1 SNHLY and CDR2 FYNNEI. CDR3: CASSASGTGPTDTQYF. In DNA form, the CDR3 reads TGTGCCAGCAGCGCCTCCGGGACAGGGCCCACAGATACGCAGTATTTT.

This clone was seen only a few times. The rearrangement links TRBV11-3 to TRBJ2-2; D is perhaps TRBD1 (5 bases). Looked up from germline, CDR1 is SGHNT and CDR2 is YENEEA. V was cut by 1 base and J by 2 bases, with 14 bases left in between. The CDR3 extends over 17 amino acids. The CDR3 coding sequence is TGTGCCAGCAGCTTAGGGGGCCTTTCTGATAACACCGGGGAGCTGTTTTTT. Amino acid sequence: CASSLGGLSDNTGELFF.

The gene calls are TRBV28 and TRBJ2-1; D ambiguous. Germline V CDR1 and CDR2: MDHEN, SYDVKM. V dropped 4 bases and J dropped 10 bases, with 17 bases sitting between them. The CDR3 loop spans 14 amino acids. CDR3 protein: CASSSPSARKEQFF. CDR3 in DNA: TGTGCCAGCAGTTCTCCCAGCGCCCGAAAGGAGCAGTTCTTC. The full variable domain, in which reference TRBV28 and TRBJ2-1 provide the parts outside the CDR3, is DVKVTQSSRYLVKRTGEKVFLECVQDMDHENMFWYRQDPGLGLRLIYFSYDVKMKEKGDIPEGYSVSREKKERFSLILESASTNQTSMYLCASSSPSARKEQFFGPGTRLTVL.

This CDR3 is CAWSGVGGNVEKLFF. The CDR3 DNA follows: TGTGCCTGGAGTGGAGTGGGAGGGAATGTTGAAAAACTGTTTTTT. The gene calls are TRBV30 and TRBJ1-4; D gene ambiguous. CDR1 and CDR2 from the germline V gene are GTSNPN and SVGIG (reference sequence). This CDR3 is 15 amino acids long. Trimming removed 1 base from V and 7 bases from J, with 16 bases in between.

The J gene is TRBJ2-3, the V gene TRBV19; 15 positions agree with TRBD2. CDR3 length equals 17 residues. J lost 6 bases, V lost 3 bases, and 7 bases had no gene match. CDR1 LNHDA and CDR2 SQIVND come from the germline V gene (reference sequence). The CDR3 DNA reads as TGTGCCAGTAGTATCGGGACTAGCGGGGGGCCCCGCGATACGCAGTATTTT. This translates into CASSIGTSGGPRDTQYF.